A single sample is the source of the 2 T cell receptor beta chains below, sequenced in a study of post-analysis software for immune sequencing data. cDNA libraries for TCR beta contained unique molecular identifiers. TCRdb redid the calling of the PCR reads with MiXCR, one entry per CDR3 protein. This sample carries roughly 870,000 distinct CDR3 sequences, around 53% of them seen once, and the ten largest clones take about 4.8%. No cognate antigen is known for these TCRs. General observations from the study: Controls showed lower frequencies than patients for several TRBV segments, and TRBV5-6, TRBV5-1 and TRBV20-1 were among these.

Sequenced: blood. Receptor source: a girl between 5 and 17 years old with multiple sclerosis.

The gene calls are TRBV18 and TRBJ2-5, with 10 bases matching TRBD1. V lost 0 bases to trimming and J lost 11 bases; unmatched junction nucleotides: 6. This CDR3 has 14 residues. The germline CDR1 and CDR2 sequences are KGHSH and LQKENI. CDR3 nucleotide sequence: TGTGCCAGCTCACCACCGACAGGGGGCGGTGAGCAGTACTTC. The encoded protein is CASSPPTGGGEQYF.

In this sample, this clonotype turned up a few times. The chain uses TRBV10-1 and TRBJ2-7, with a weak D call TRBD2 (6 bases). V dropped 2 bases and J dropped 7 bases, with 12 bases sitting between them. CDR1 is WNHNN, CDR2 SYGVQD, per germline (reference sequence). The CDR3 sequence is 13 residues long. The CDR3 region is CASSETGVREQYF. CDR3 nucleotides: TGCGCCAGCAGTGAGACGGGAGTTCGGGAGCAGTACTTC.